A selection of T cell receptor beta chains follows, all from one sample in a study of OX40 agonist ivuxolimab in advanced cancers. Using immunoSEQ multiplex PCR, the repertoire was profiled, and TCRdb retains in-frame clones only, with some absent. The table has about 50,000 clones, 70% to 90% seen once. The sample was CD4+ or CD8+ T cells sorted from blood, taken in a trial of the OX40 agonist ivuxolimab. Receptors were obtained from an adult with an advanced solid tumor such as melanoma, head and neck, liver or kidney cancer. The CDR3 runs from the conserved cysteine through the conserved F or W. A D gene is named only where the DNA matches it firmly.

D gene: -; V gene: TRBV19; J gene: TRBJ1-5; CDR3 protein: CASSTRHSSNQPQHF; CDR3 DNA: TGTGCCAGTAGTACCCGACACTCTAGCAATCAGCCCCAGCATTTT
D gene: -; V gene: TRBV10-3; J gene: TRBJ2-1; CDR3 protein: CAIKSSGGESYNEQFF; CDR3 DNA: TGTGCCATCAAGTCCTCCGGGGGCGAATCCTACAATGAGCAGTTCTTC
D gene: -; V gene: TRBV6-5; J gene: TRBJ1-1; CDR3 protein: CASSDDRPEAFF; CDR3 DNA: TGTGCCAGCAGTGATGACAGGCCCGAAGCTTTCTTT
D gene: -; V gene: TRBV29-1; J gene: TRBJ1-4; CDR3 protein: CSVSDPATNEKLFF; CDR3 DNA: TGCAGCGTTTCAGACCCGGCGACTAATGAAAAACTGTTTTTT
D gene: -; V gene: TRBV20-1; J gene: TRBJ2-1; CDR3 protein: CSASASWEQFF; CDR3 DNA: TGCAGTGCTAGTGCCTCATGGGAGCAGTTCTTC
D gene: -; V gene: TRBV5-5; J gene: TRBJ2-6; CDR3 protein: CASSLEDREARF; CDR3 DNA: TGTGCCAGCAGCTTAGAAGACAGAGAGGCTCGGTTC
D gene: -; V gene: TRBV10-2; J gene: TRBJ1-6; CDR3 protein: CASSGVIGSPLHF; CDR3 DNA: TGCGCCAGCAGTGGAGTAATTGGGTCACCCCTCCACTTT
D gene: TRBD2; V gene: TRBV7-2; J gene: TRBJ2-1; CDR3 protein: CASSARTSGGNNEQFF; CDR3 DNA: TGTGCCAGCAGCGCCCGGACTAGCGGGGGGAACAATGAGCAGTTCTTC
D gene: -; V gene: TRBV19; J gene: TRBJ2-2; CDR3 protein: CASSMNQGRTGELFF; CDR3 DNA: TGTGCCAGTAGTATGAACCAGGGGCGGACCGGGGAGCTGTTTTTT
D gene: TRBD2; V gene: TRBV7-9; J gene: TRBJ2-1; CDR3 protein: CASSLAGLAGVSNEQFF; CDR3 DNA: TGTGCCAGCAGCTTAGCAGGACTAGCGGGAGTGAGCAATGAGCAGTTCTTC